The TCR beta chain under discussion was sequenced for a study of T cell responses to AZD1222 COVID-19 vaccine. This CDR3 is built from 16 residues. Trimming cost V 2 bases and J 2 bases; bases outside gene matches: 5. Germline V gene lookup returns CDR1 LNHDA and CDR2 SQIVND (reference sequence). Findings and caveats of the study: Unmutated variant regions are reportedly the target of nearly half of TCRs that are spike-specific. Compared with day 0, the breadth and depth of the Spike-specific TCR repertoire rose significantly after two doses of AZD1222. Spike-wide coverage was observed for vaccine-associated CD4 TCRs, with dominant responses at 160-218 and 743-854.

Only in-frame clones appear in the TCRdb table, and some are missing; sequencing was by immunoSEQ multiplex PCR. The table shows roughly 200,000 clones, with 85% to 95% occurring only once. Of note for this clone: Its matching antigen is unknown.

The source material was peripheral blood, sampled on day 0 of AZD1222 vaccination. This chain links TRBV19 with TRBJ1-5; 8 bases agree with TRBD1. This sequence was found in an adult in good health. CDR3 in amino acids: CASSISSGQGNQPQHF. For the CDR3, the DNA is TGTGCCAGTAGTATAAGTTCGGGACAGGGCAATCAGCCCCAGCATTTT.